The 13 T cell receptor beta chains listed next were all sequenced from one sample in a study of blood T cell repertoires in COVID-19 (dated by TCRdb to about 2020). Library preparation was by the immunoSEQ multiplex PCR assay. Entries here come from immuneACCESS through TCRdb and include only in-frame sequences with V and J called. Some clones fail to appear in such tables; in the studies checked, an unresolved V gene covers under half of the shortfall, and the cause of the remainder is unknown. For this sample there are around 250,000 clones; around 84% appear just once. The ten biggest clones cover 15% to 19% of the sample. Sequenced: PBMCs or T cells enriched from blood (not recorded which). The origin of the receptors is a man aged 18 to 30 who had recovered from COVID-19.

This sequence joins TRBV5-5 and TRBJ2-1, with D maybe TRBD1 (6 bases). The CDR3 loop spans 15 amino acids. V shed 5 bases and J shed 3 bases, with 15 bases lying between them. Looked up from germline, CDR1 is SGHKS and CDR2 is YYEKEE (reference sequence). The CDR3 DNA reads as TGTGCCAGCAGTCTGACAGGTGTCCTCTACAATGAGCAGTTCTTC. Translated, it gives CASSLTGVLYNEQFF.

This chain joins TRBV5-4 and TRBJ2-3; the D is unclear. Germline V gene sequence: CDR1 SGHNT, CDR2 YYREEE (reference sequence). The V and J ends lost 4 bases and 1 base respectively, with 13 bases between them. The CDR3 has 15 amino acids. The CDR3 DNA is TGTGCCAGCAGCCGTCGGTCCAGCGGCACAGATACGCAGTATTTT. This translates into CASSRRSSGTDTQYF.

The chain uses TRBV9 and TRBJ2-6, with a weak D call TRBD1 (6 bases). CDR1 and CDR2 from the germline V gene are SGDLS and YYNGEE. The CDR3 spans 16 residues. The V and J ends lost 1 base and 2 bases respectively, with 10 bases between them. Here the CDR3 reads CASSVTTGTGANVLTF. The DNA for the CDR3 is TGTGCCAGCAGCGTAACTACAGGGACTGGGGCCAACGTCCTGACTTTC.

This chain uses TRBV5-1 with TRBJ2-1, with TRBD2 matching over 13 bases. Per the germline V gene, CDR1 is SGHRS and CDR2 is YFSETQ. The trim removed 4 bases at V and 0 bases at J, leaving 4 bases unmatched. This CDR3 spans 17 amino acids. The DNA of the CDR3 is TGCGCCAGCAGCGGGGGACTAGCGGGAATCTCCTACAATGAGCAGTTCTTC. This codes for CASSGGLAGISYNEQFF.

The chain recombines TRBV7-9 with TRBJ2-1; 13 bases are a match to TRBD2. The CDR3 contains 17 residues. Germline loops: CDR1 SEHNR, CDR2 FQNEAQ (reference sequence). The V gene end was trimmed by 4 bases and the J gene end by 5 bases; junction bases not matched to a gene: 8. The CDR3 loop reads CASSSATSGRLHNEQFF. CDR3 nucleotide sequence: TGTGCCAGCAGCTCCGCGACTAGCGGGAGGTTACACAATGAGCAGTTCTTC.

The chain uses TRBV12-3 or TRBV12-4 and TRBJ1-5, with TRBD1 matching over 7 bases. V trimming: 5 bases; J trimming: 4 bases; junction bases outside the gene matches: 2. The CDR3 is 13 amino acids. The CDR3 DNA follows: TGTGCCAGCAGTGAACAGGGGAATCAGCCCCAGCATTTT. This codes for CASSEQGNQPQHF.

This chain uses TRBV5-1 with TRBJ1-1; 8 nucleotides line up with TRBD1. CDR3 length: 15 residues. In germline, CDR1 is SGHRS, CDR2 YFSETQ. J was trimmed by 5 bases and V by 0 bases; bases with no gene match: 6. This CDR3 reads CASSLVGQGATEAFF. CDR3 bases: TGCGCCAGCAGCTTGGTAGGGCAGGGGGCAACTGAAGCTTTCTTT. The complete variable domain, with remaining parts taken from reference TRBV5-1 and TRBJ1-1, reads KAGVTQTPRYLIKTRGQQVTLSCSPISGHRSVSWYQQTPGQGLQFLFEYFSETQRNKGNFPGRFSGRQFSNSRSEMNVSTLELGDSALYLCASSLVGQGATEAFFGQGTRLTVV.

This sequence joins TRBV11-2 and TRBJ2-3, with D tentatively TRBD2 (7 bases). V was cut by 5 bases and J by 1 base, with 22 bases left in between. Germline CDR1 and CDR2: SGHAT and FQNNGV. The CDR3 covers 18 residues. The CDR3 region is CASSPLGGREYRTDTQYF. The DNA for the CDR3 is TGTGCCAGCAGCCCCCTCGGGGGGCGGGAGTATCGCACAGATACGCAGTATTTT.

This clone has a handful of counts. V gene TRBV19 combines with J gene TRBJ1-6; possibly TRBD1 for D (6 bases). CDR3 length: 14 amino acids. V was trimmed by 5 bases and J by 7 bases, leaving 12 bases between them. CDR1 is LNHDA, CDR2 SQIVND, per germline (reference sequence). The CDR3 coding sequence is TGTGCCAGTAGTCCAGGACAGAGAAATTCACCCCTCCACTTT. This translates into CASSPGQRNSPLHF.

J is TRBJ1-5 and V is TRBV18, with 12 bases fitting TRBD1. Germline assignment: CDR1 KGHSH and CDR2 LQKENI. The CDR3 is 16 residues long. The V segment lost 2 bases and the J segment 7 bases; nucleotides outside the gene matches: 6. The CDR3 nucleotides read TGTGCCAGCTCACCAACCGGGACAGGGGGCCGCCAGCCCCAGCATTTT. It specifies CASSPTGTGGRQPQHF.

This sequence joins TRBV10-3 and TRBJ1-1, with D uncertain. Germline values: CDR1 ENHRY, CDR2 SYGVKD. The germline V and J ends were trimmed by 2 bases and 5 bases, with 6 bases remaining between them. The CDR3 is 12 residues long. CDR3 in DNA: TGTGCCATCAGTGAGGAGTGGACTGAAGCTTTCTTT. Protein product: CAISEEWTEAFF.

The V call is TRBV5-1, the J call TRBJ2-2; D gene ambiguous. The CDR3 spans 16 residues. Deletions cut 0 bases from V and 6 bases from J, with 15 bases between. Germline CDR1 SGHRS, CDR2 YFSETQ. Here the CDR3 DNA reads TGCGCCAGCAGCTTGGTTGCAGGCCTCGGCGCCGGGGAGCTGTTTTTT. Translation: CASSLVAGLGAGELFF.

The V call is TRBV15, the J call TRBJ1-2; 7 positions match TRBD1. Germline CDR1 LNHNV, CDR2 YYDKDF (reference sequence). The V segment lost 1 base and the J segment 4 bases; nucleotides outside the gene matches: 3. The CDR3 is 14 amino acids. The CDR3 coding sequence is TGTGCCACCAGCAGAGCGGGGACAGTCTATGGCTACACCTTC. Translation: CATSRAGTVYGYTF.